Below are 27 T cell receptor beta chains sequenced from a single sample in a study of monozygotic twins with inflammatory bowel disease. Reanalyzing the 5' RACE reads, TCRdb keeps one entry per CDR3 protein, without DNA. In all, the sample yields roughly 200,000 distinct CDR3 sequences. The sequenced sample was blood. The receptors shown here come from a human donor with ulcerative colitis or Crohn's disease, or a healthy co-twin of an affected twin (not recorded which).

The V call is TRBV3-1, the J call TRBJ2-3; TCRdb selects TRBD1, and the lack of DNA leaves this call unchecked. The CDR3 consists of 16 residues. In germline, CDR1 is LGHDT, CDR2 YNNKEL (reference sequence). The chain's CDR3 is CASSNRERRGLDTQYF.

The chain recombines TRBV19 with TRBJ1-5; TCRdb designates TRBD1, a call that cannot be tested without DNA. There are 16 residues in the CDR3. Germline lookup yields CDR1 LNHDA and CDR2 SQIVND (reference sequence). CDR3 sequence reads: CASSIRVGDGNQPQHF. The whole variable domain, remainder taken from reference TRBV19 and TRBJ1-5, is DGGITQSPKYLFRKEGQNVTLSCEQNLNHDAMYWYRQDPGQGLRLIYYSQIVNDFQKGDIAEGYSVSREKKESFPLTVTSAQKNPTAFYLCASSIRVGDGNQPQHFGDGTRLSIL.

The CDR3: CATSRWIGNTIYF. The V gene is TRBV15, the J gene TRBJ1-3. The CDR3 extends over 13 amino acids. Germline V CDR1 and CDR2: LNHNV, YYDKDF (reference sequence). Complete variable domain (other parts from reference TRBV15 and TRBJ1-3): DAMVIQNPRYQVTQFGKPVTLSCSQTLNHNVMYWYQQKSSQAPKLLFHYYDKDFNNEADTPDNFQSRRPNTSFCFLDIRSPGLGDTAMYLCATSRWIGNTIYFGEGSWLTVV.

This chain uses TRBV20-1 with TRBJ2-6; the D call from TCRdb, TRBD2, cannot be confirmed without DNA. The CDR3 spans 18 residues. The germline V gene has CDR1 DFQATT and CDR2 SNEGSKA (reference sequence). The CDR3 reads CSARERASGSSGANVLTF.

V gene TRBV24-1 combines with J gene TRBJ1-2. The CDR3 consists of 11 residues. From germline, CDR1 is KGHDR and CDR2 SFDVKD. CDR3 loop: CATSDPYGYTF.

The CDR3 spells CASSQETGRNTGELFF. The chain employs TRBV4-3 and TRBJ2-2; TCRdb's D gene call, TRBD2, goes unchecked for lack of DNA. This CDR3 contains 16 residues. Germline V gene data show CDR1 as LGHNA and CDR2 as YSLEER.

This rearrangement joins TRBV9 to TRBJ2-1; with no DNA, the TCRdb D assignment of TRBD2 cannot be verified. The CDR3 consists of 16 residues. CDR1 and CDR2 from the germline V gene are SGDLS and YYNGEE. CDR3 protein: CASSPGLAVSYNEQFF.

This chain uses TRBV27 with TRBJ2-7; absent DNA, TCRdb's TRBD1 call cannot be checked. Per germline, CDR1 MNHEY and CDR2 SMNVEV (reference sequence). CDR3 length: 13 amino acids. This CDR3 reads CASSYGAGREQYF.

This chain links TRBV5-1 with TRBJ2-7; TCRdb returns TRBD1, unconfirmable since there is no DNA. Germline V gene sequence: CDR1 SGHRS, CDR2 YFSETQ. CDR3 length: 13 amino acids. The CDR3: CASSNSGTHSRYF.

The V call is TRBV5-1, the J call TRBJ2-1. This CDR3 region has 13 residues. CDR1 is SGHRS, CDR2 YFSETQ, per germline. CDR3 loop: CASSFDYYNEQFF.

This rearrangement joins TRBV7-2 to TRBJ2-5. Germline CDR1 reads SGHTA; CDR2 reads FQGNSA. The CDR3 contains 14 residues. CDR3: CASSLALIKETQYF.

CDR3 sequence: CASSRDRSYEQYF. V and J are TRBV7-2 and TRBJ2-7; TCRdb indicates TRBD1, and absent DNA this call remains unverified. The germline V gene has CDR1 SGHTA and CDR2 FQGNSA. This CDR3 is 13 amino acids long.

The chain has TRBV12-3 or TRBV12-4 and TRBJ1-3. The CDR3 extends over 15 amino acids. CDR3 region: CASRPSGSSGNTIYF.

V usage is TRBV4-3 and J usage is TRBJ2-3; as DNA is missing, the TRBD1 call by TCRdb cannot be tested. The germline CDR1 and CDR2 sequences are LGHNA and YSLEER. This CDR3 comprises 16 residues. CDR3 protein: CASSQDDSLQGDTQYF.

The chain uses TRBV20-1 and TRBJ2-1; with no DNA, the TCRdb D assignment of TRBD2 cannot be verified. CDR3 length: 12 amino acids. In germline, CDR1 is DFQATT, CDR2 SNEGSKA (reference sequence). The CDR3 region is CSASRDQNEQFF.

The V call is TRBV12-3 or TRBV12-4, the J call TRBJ2-7; the TCRdb call, TRBD1, lacks DNA for checking. This CDR3 is 14 amino acids long. The CDR3 spells CASSLGGGRGEQYF.

The rearrangement joins TRBV20-1 to TRBJ2-1; TCRdb indicates TRBD1, and absent DNA this call remains unverified. Germline assignment: CDR1 DFQATT and CDR2 SNEGSKA (reference sequence). The CDR3 spans 15 residues. The CDR3 protein is CSAIVSGAVYNEQFF.

V usage is TRBV9 and J usage is TRBJ2-3; TCRdb outputs TRBD1, but without DNA this stays unchecked. The CDR3 runs to 16 residues. From germline, CDR1 is SGDLS and CDR2 YYNGEE. The chain's CDR3 is CASSGHRGGNTDTQYF.

This sequence joins TRBV3-1 and TRBJ1-2; the D gene TCRdb calls, TRBD1, cannot be checked with no DNA. From germline, CDR1 is LGHDT and CDR2 YNNKEL (reference sequence). The CDR3 has 13 amino acids. The CDR3 protein is CASSSRVDYGYTF.

The V gene is TRBV19, the J gene TRBJ1-1; no DNA is available, so the TRBD1 call from TCRdb remains unchecked. The CDR3 length is 16 residues. The germline V gene encodes CDR1 LNHDA and CDR2 SQIVND (reference sequence). The CDR3 sequence: CASSRDRGPLNTEAFF.

This chain uses TRBV5-5 with TRBJ2-2; TCRdb indicates TRBD2, and absent DNA this call remains unverified. The CDR3 spans 14 residues. CDR1 and CDR2 from the germline V gene are SGHKS and YYEKEE (reference sequence). The CDR3 loop is CASSLRLAPGELFF.

This chain joins TRBV14 and TRBJ2-2. The CDR3 is made up of 17 amino acids. Germline CDR1 SGHDN, CDR2 FVKESK. CDR3 in amino acids: CASSQDLGAEATGELFF.

This sequence joins TRBV29-1 and TRBJ2-1. Germline CDR1 is SQVTM and CDR2 is ANQGSEA. The CDR3 extends over 12 amino acids. CDR3 protein: CSVGRAYNEQFF.

This chain joins TRBV7-3 and TRBJ2-1; checking the TCRdb D call of TRBD1 is not possible without DNA. Germline lookup yields CDR1 SGHTA and CDR2 FQGTGA. CDR3 length: 16 amino acids. CDR3 region: CASSLYGGRGVNEQFF.

The V and J genes are TRBV28 and TRBJ1-5; TCRdb selects TRBD1, and the lack of DNA leaves this call unchecked. This CDR3 has 15 amino acids. Germline CDR1 MDHEN, CDR2 SYDVKM. CDR3 sequence reads: CASSTGQGDTQPQHF.

The chain recombines TRBV5-1 with TRBJ1-4; TCRdb reports TRBD1, a call that lacks DNA to check it against. Germline loops: CDR1 SGHRS, CDR2 YFSETQ. CDR3 length: 15 amino acids. CDR3 loop: CASSGAGGSNKKLFF.

J is TRBJ2-5 and V is TRBV9; TCRdb picks TRBD1, but there is no DNA to check that call. The germline V gene has CDR1 SGDLS and CDR2 YYNGEE. This CDR3 is 13 amino acids long. CDR3 sequence reads: CASSIGGGPAQYF.